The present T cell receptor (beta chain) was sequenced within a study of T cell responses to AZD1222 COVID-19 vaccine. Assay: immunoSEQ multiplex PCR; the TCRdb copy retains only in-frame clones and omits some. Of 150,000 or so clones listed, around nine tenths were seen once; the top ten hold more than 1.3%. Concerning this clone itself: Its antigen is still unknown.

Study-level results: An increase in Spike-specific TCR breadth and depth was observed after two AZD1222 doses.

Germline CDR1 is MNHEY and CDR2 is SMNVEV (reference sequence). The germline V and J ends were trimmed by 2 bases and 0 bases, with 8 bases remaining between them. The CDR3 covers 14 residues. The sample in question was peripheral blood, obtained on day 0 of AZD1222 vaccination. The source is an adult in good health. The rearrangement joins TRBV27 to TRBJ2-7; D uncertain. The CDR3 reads CASSLRASSYEQYF. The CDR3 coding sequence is TGTGCCAGCAGTTTAAGGGCGAGCTCCTACGAGCAGTACTTC.